Below, 15 T cell receptor beta chains from the same sample are listed, as sequenced in a study of cytomegalovirus exposure and HLA in healthy donors. The PCR employed 60 Vbeta primers together with 13 Jbeta primers. Only in-frame clones appear in the TCRdb table, and some are missing; sequencing was by immunoSEQ multiplex PCR. The data hold around 85,000 clones, with around 80% observed a single time. Material: PBMCs. These receptors came from a man between 50 and 59 years old in good health and CMV-seropositive.

The V call is TRBV13, the J call TRBJ1-3; D is unclear. Germline CDR1 and CDR2: PRHDT and FYEKMQ (reference sequence). The CDR3 spans 16 residues. Trimming took 2 bases from V and 3 from J, leaving 14 bases between them. CDR3 residues: CASSLRTSYRGNTIYF. The CDR3 DNA reads TGTGCCAGCAGCTTACGTACGTCCTATCGTGGAAACACCATATATTTT.

The chain is built from TRBV7-8 and TRBJ2-3; 8 bases match TRBD2. The CDR3 length is 13 residues. The trim removed 3 bases at V and 4 bases at J, leaving 0 bases unmatched. Per germline, CDR1 SGHVS and CDR2 FQNEAQ. CDR3 sequence: CASSLGLADTQYF. The DNA of the CDR3 is TGTGCCAGCAGCTTGGGACTAGCAGATACGCAGTATTTT.

This chain uses TRBV5-6 with TRBJ2-3; 7 bases are shared with TRBD2. The V gene's germline CDR1 is SGHDT and CDR2 YYEEEE. Unmatched junction bases numbered 7, after V lost 2 bases and J lost 4 bases. The CDR3 length is 15 residues. As DNA, the CDR3 is TGTGCCAGCAGCTTAAAGACTAGCCCATCAGATACGCAGTATTTT. Amino acid sequence: CASSLKTSPSDTQYF.

This chain connects TRBV5-6 to TRBJ1-4, with D possibly TRBD1 on 6 matching bases. Germline CDR1 reads SGHDT; CDR2 reads YYEEEE. Trimming pared 4 bases from V and 2 bases from J, leaving 21 bases between. There are 18 residues in the CDR3. The CDR3 DNA sequence: TGTGCCAGCAGCCCAACGGGACGAGGGGGTGCGACTAATGAAAAACTGTTTTTT. Its translation is CASSPTGRGGATNEKLFF. The whole variable domain, filled in from reference TRBV5-6 and TRBJ1-4, reads DAGVTQSPTHLIKTRGQQVTLRCSPKSGHDTVSWYQQALGQGPQFIFQYYEEEERQRGNFPDRFSGHQFPNYSSELNVNALLLGDSALYLCASSPTGRGGATNEKLFFGSGTQLSVL.

The rearrangement links TRBV11-2 to TRBJ2-2; D is possibly TRBD1 (5 bases). The CDR3 runs to 14 residues. CDR1 is SGHAT and CDR2 is FQNNGV in the germline V gene. Trimming stripped 3 bases from V and 3 bases from J, with 8 bases between. CDR3 nucleotides: TGTGCCAGCAGCTTCGACAGATACACCGGGGAGCTGTTTTTT. Translating it yields CASSFDRYTGELFF.

This sequence joins TRBV6-1 and TRBJ2-2; 10 bases line up with TRBD2. Germline V CDR1 and CDR2: MNHNS, SASEGT. V was pared by 3 bases and J by 0 bases, with 1 base of the junction left unmatched. This CDR3 is 16 amino acids long. This chain's CDR3 is CASSDLAGANTGELFF. CDR3 coding DNA: TGTGCCAGCAGTGATCTAGCGGGAGCGAACACCGGGGAGCTGTTTTTT.

As to this clone: Its ends do not fully match the called genes, so a read error is possible. V and J are TRBV7-9 and TRBJ2-3; D possibly corresponds to TRBD2 (7 bases). Germline lookup yields CDR1 SEHNR and CDR2 FQNEAQ (reference sequence). The CDR3 spans 16 residues. The CDR3 region has the DNA TGTTCCAGCAGCTTAGTCGGGGGGCAGGGCTCAGATACGCAGTATTTT. Its protein is CSSSLVGGQGSDTQYF.

This clone was detected only a few times. This rearrangement joins TRBV10-1 to TRBJ1-1; weak D call: TRBD1 (5 bases). Germline V lookup: CDR1 WNHNN, CDR2 SYGVQD (reference sequence). V lost 4 bases, J lost 1 base, and 7 bases lay in between. The CDR3 is 13 amino acids. The CDR3 region has the DNA TGCGCCAGCAGTGCCAGGGAGAACACTGAAGCTTTCTTT. Translating it yields CASSARENTEAFF.

V gene TRBV2 combines with J gene TRBJ2-1; TRBD1 matches at 10 bases. The CDR3 totals 17 residues. Germline V gives CDR1 SNHLY, CDR2 FYNNEI. The trim removed 6 bases at V and 4 bases at J, leaving 12 bases unmatched. CDR3 region: CASRTPGDRGQYNEQFF. The CDR3 nucleotides are TGTGCCAGCAGGACCCCCGGGGACAGGGGCCAGTACAATGAGCAGTTCTTC.

V and J are TRBV7-9 and TRBJ2-3; D might be TRBD2 (6 bases). CDR1 and CDR2 from the germline V gene are SEHNR and FQNEAQ (reference sequence). V was trimmed by 3 bases and J by 0 bases, leaving 10 bases between them. CDR3 length equals 15 residues. As DNA, the CDR3 is TGTGCCAGCAGCTTGGGGGGAGTTAGCACAGATACGCAGTATTTT. Encoded protein: CASSLGGVSTDTQYF. The full variable domain, rest sourced from reference TRBV7-9 and TRBJ2-3, is DTGVSQNPRHKITKRGQNVTFRCDPISEHNRLYWYRQTLGQGPEFLTYFQNEAQLEKSRLLSDRFSAERPKGSFSTLEIQRTEQGDSAMYLCASSLGGVSTDTQYFGPGTRLTVL.

Notes on this clone: One end of the junction varies from germline; a read error may be responsible. V is TRBV29-1 and J is TRBJ2-6; D perhaps matches TRBD1 (5 bases). This CDR3 comprises 13 residues. Germline-derived CDR1 and CDR2 are SQVTM and ANQGSEA. The CDR3 reads CSTLNSGANGLTF. The DNA for the CDR3 is TGCAGCACCTTGAACTCTGGGGCCAACGGCCTGACTTTC.

The chain uses TRBV5-5 and TRBJ2-7, with D possibly TRBD2 on 6 matching bases. Germline lookup yields CDR1 SGHKS and CDR2 YYEKEE (reference sequence). Trimming removed 0 bases at V and 7 bases at J, with 11 bases between. This CDR3 is 13 amino acids long. CDR3 sequence reads: CASSLAGDLEQYF. The CDR3 region has the DNA TGTGCCAGCAGCTTGGCGGGGGATTTAGAGCAGTACTTC.

This rearrangement joins TRBV7-2 to TRBJ1-1; D is undetermined. V was trimmed by 1 base and J by 6 bases, leaving 9 bases between them. CDR1 and CDR2 (germline): SGHTA, FQGNSA. The CDR3 is made up of 13 amino acids. CDR3 loop: CASSLELLAEAFF. The CDR3 DNA reads TGTGCCAGCAGCTTAGAGTTGTTAGCTGAAGCTTTCTTT.

The chain couples TRBV27 to TRBJ2-7; TRBD1 matches 10 bases. This CDR3 spans 17 amino acids. V lost 6 bases, J lost 1 base, and 12 bases stayed unmatched. Germline V lookup: CDR1 MNHEY, CDR2 SMNVEV (reference sequence). Here the CDR3 reads CASSLSDRGQGSYEQYF. As DNA, the CDR3 is TGTGCCAGCAGCCTATCCGACAGGGGGCAAGGGTCCTACGAGCAGTACTTC.

This chain uses TRBV5-4 with TRBJ2-6; D unresolved. Germline V lookup: CDR1 SGHNT, CDR2 YYREEE (reference sequence). V gave up 0 bases and J gave up 0 bases, with 7 bases separating them. The CDR3 has 16 residues. The chain's CDR3 is CASSLDPSSGANVLTF. CDR3 bases: TGTGCCAGCAGCTTGGACCCGAGCTCTGGGGCCAACGTCCTGACTTTC. Using reference TRBV5-4 and TRBJ2-6 for the parts outside the CDR3, the full variable domain is ETGVTQSPTHLIKTRGQQVTLRCSSQSGHNTVSWYQQALGQGPQFIFQYYREEENGRGNFPPRFSGLQFPNYSSELNVNALELDDSALYLCASSLDPSSGANVLTFGAGSRLTVL.